This T cell receptor beta chain was documented in a study of T cells in Graves' hyperthyroidism and ophthalmopathy. Overall study context: Peripheral blood draws took place at initial diagnosis, ahead of any treatment. Study-level points and caveats: Most thyroid clonotypes with frequency above 0.001 were detected in blood. Separating ophthalmopathy from stable hyperthyroidism was achieved by a 13 V-J model. With a median lead of about 6.9 months before onset, the model predicted ophthalmopathy.

Amplification of TCR beta CDR3 regions used RNA as the template. In the first-round RT-PCR of the TCR CDR3, the HTBI primer set was used. MiXCR was run by TCRdb on the multiplex PCR reads, yielding one entry per CDR3 protein. The top ten hold around a third of the sample, which has about 640,000 distinct CDR3 sequences, more than 20% seen once. This clonotype was observed many times. Its antigen is as yet unknown. V lost 4 bases, J lost 9 bases, and 11 bases lay in between. The CDR3 contains 12 residues. Germline CDR1 SGHTS, CDR2 YDEGEE. The sequenced sample was blood. The TCR sequence derives from a man aged 25-45 years with Graves' ophthalmopathy. The chain joins TRBV5-8 to TRBJ2-4; D gene ambiguous. For the CDR3, the DNA is TGTGCCAGCAGCGGTGAGCTCGCCATTCAGTACTTC. It encodes CASSGELAIQYF.